This T cell receptor (beta chain) was sequenced in a study of OX40 agonist ivuxolimab in advanced cancers. As for the study in general: Patients were treated with ivuxolimab, an agonistic anti-OX40 (CD134) antibody. Dose-escalation patients' cancers were hepatocellular carcinoma, melanoma, renal cell or head and neck cancer. Whole-study findings and limits: Relative to CD4+, CD8+ T cells held more expanded clones on average.

Sequenced by immunoSEQ multiplex PCR; TCRdb stores in-frame clones only, minus some. The sample yields more than 65,000 clones, around 82% seen once. This CDR3 contains 15 residues. CDR1 is MNHEY, CDR2 SVGAGI, per germline. Trimming took off 4 bases at V and 3 bases at J, with 15 bases between the two ends. For this clone: Its matching antigen is unknown.

This TCR was recovered from an adult with an advanced solid tumor such as melanoma, head and neck, liver or kidney cancer. The rearrangement links TRBV6-5 to TRBJ1-2; D remains ambiguous. The starting material was CD4+ or CD8+ T cells sorted from blood, obtained in a trial of the OX40 agonist ivuxolimab. CDR3: CASSLDMGRDYGYTF. The CDR3 DNA reads as TGTGCCAGCAGTTTAGATATGGGCAGAGACTATGGCTACACCTTC.